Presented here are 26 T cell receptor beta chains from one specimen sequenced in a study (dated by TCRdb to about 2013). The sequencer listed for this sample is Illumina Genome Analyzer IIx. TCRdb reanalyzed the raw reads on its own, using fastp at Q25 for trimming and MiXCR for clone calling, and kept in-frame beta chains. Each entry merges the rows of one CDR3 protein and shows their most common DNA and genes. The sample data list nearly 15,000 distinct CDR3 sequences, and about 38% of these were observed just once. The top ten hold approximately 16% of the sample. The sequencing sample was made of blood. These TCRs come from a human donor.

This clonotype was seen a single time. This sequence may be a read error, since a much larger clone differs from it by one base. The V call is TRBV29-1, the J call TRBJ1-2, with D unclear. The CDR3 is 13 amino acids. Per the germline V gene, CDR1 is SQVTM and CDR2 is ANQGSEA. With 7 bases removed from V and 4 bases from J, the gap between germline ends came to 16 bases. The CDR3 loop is CSAIIQDCYGYTF. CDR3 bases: TGCAGCGCCATAATCCAGGACTGCTATGGCTACACCTTC.

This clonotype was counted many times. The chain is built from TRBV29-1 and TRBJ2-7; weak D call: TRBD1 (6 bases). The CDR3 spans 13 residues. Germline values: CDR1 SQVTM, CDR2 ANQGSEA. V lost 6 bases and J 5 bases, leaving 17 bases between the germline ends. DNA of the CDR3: TGCAGCGTCCAGGGGAGACTCCTGGACGAGCAGTACTTC. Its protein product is CSVQGRLLDEQYF.

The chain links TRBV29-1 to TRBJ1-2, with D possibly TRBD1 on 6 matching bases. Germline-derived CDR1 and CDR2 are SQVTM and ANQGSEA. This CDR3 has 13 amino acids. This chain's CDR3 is CGASTGANYGYTF. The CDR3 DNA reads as TGCGGCGCCTCGACAGGAGCTAACTATGGCTACACCTTC. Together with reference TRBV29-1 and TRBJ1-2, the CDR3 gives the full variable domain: SAVISQKPSRDICQRGTSLTIQCQVDSQVTMMFWYRQQPGQSLTLIATANQGSEATYESGFVIDKFPISRPNLTFSTLTVSNMSPEDSSIYLCGASTGANYGYTFGSGTRLTVV.

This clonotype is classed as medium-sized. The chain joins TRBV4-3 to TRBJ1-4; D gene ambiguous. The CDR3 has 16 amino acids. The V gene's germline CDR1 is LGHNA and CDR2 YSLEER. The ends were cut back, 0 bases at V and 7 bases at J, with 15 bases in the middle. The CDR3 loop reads CASSQDNPGLGEKLFF. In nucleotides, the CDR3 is TGCGCCAGCAGCCAAGATAATCCGGGGTTGGGTGAAAAACTGTTTTTT.

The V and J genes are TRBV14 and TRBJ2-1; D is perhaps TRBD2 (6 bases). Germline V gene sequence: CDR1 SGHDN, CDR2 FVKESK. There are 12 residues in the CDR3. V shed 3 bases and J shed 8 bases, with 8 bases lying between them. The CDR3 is CASSHGGYEQFF. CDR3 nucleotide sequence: TGTGCCAGCAGCCATGGAGGGTATGAGCAGTTCTTC.

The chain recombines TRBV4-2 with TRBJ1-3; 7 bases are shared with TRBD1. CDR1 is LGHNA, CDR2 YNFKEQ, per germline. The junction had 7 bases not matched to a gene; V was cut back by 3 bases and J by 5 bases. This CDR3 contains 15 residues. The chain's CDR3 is CASSQSGGQRNTIYF. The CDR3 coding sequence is TGTGCCAGCAGCCAGTCGGGGGGACAGAGAAACACCATATATTTT.

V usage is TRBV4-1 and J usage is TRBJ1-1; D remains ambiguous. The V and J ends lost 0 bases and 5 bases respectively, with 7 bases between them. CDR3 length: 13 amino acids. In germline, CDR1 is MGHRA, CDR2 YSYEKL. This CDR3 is CASSQDLGTEAFF. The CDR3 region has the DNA TGCGCCAGCAGCCAAGACCTGGGGACTGAAGCTTTCTTT.

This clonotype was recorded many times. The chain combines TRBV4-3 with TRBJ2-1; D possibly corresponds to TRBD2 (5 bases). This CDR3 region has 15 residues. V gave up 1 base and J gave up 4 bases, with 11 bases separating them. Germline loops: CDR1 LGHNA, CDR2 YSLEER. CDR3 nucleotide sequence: TGCGCCAGCAGCCAAGGGGGATCGGGGTACAATGAGCAGTTCTTC. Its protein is CASSQGGSGYNEQFF.

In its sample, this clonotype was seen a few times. The CDR3 protein is CSAVAASGSTKTQYF. As DNA, the CDR3 is TGCAGTGCTGTAGCGGCTAGCGGGAGTACGAAGACCCAGTACTTC. The J gene is TRBJ2-5, the V gene TRBV20-1; TRBD2 matches at 10 bases. The CDR3 loop spans 15 amino acids. V shed 5 bases, J shed 6 bases, and the junction held 12 bases outside the gene matches. Looked up from germline, CDR1 is DFQATT and CDR2 is SNEGSKA (reference sequence).

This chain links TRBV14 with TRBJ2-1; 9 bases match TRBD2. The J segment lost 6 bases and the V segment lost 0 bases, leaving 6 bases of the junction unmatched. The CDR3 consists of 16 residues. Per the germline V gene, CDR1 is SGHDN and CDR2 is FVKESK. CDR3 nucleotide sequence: TGTGCCAGCAGCCAAGATCGCGCGGGAGGGGGCAATGAGCAGTTCTTC. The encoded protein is CASSQDRAGGGNEQFF. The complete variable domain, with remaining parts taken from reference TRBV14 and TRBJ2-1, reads EAGVTQFPSHSVIEKGQTVTLRCDPISGHDNLYWYRRVMGKEIKFLLHFVKESKQDESGMPNNRFLAERTGGTYSTLKVQPAELEDSGVYFCASSQDRAGGGNEQFFGPGTRLTVL.

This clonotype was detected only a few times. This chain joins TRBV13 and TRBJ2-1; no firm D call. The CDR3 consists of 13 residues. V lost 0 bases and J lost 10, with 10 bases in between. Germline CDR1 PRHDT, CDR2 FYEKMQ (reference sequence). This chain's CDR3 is CASSLGLAYEQFF. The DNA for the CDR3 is TGTGCCAGCAGCTTAGGATTAGCCTACGAGCAGTTCTTC.

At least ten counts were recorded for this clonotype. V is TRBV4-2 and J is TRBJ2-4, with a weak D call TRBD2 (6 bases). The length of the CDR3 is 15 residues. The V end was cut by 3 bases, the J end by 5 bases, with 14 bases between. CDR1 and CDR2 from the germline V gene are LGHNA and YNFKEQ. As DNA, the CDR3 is TGTGCCAGCAGCCAGGGAGGCTGGGGCGAAAACATTCAGTACTTC. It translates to CASSQGGWGENIQYF.

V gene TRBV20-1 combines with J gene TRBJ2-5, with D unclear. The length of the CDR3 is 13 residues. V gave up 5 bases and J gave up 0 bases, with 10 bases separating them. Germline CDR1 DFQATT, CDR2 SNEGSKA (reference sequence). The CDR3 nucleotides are TGCAGTGCTCCCTACGGTGACCAAGAGACCCAGTACTTC. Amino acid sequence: CSAPYGDQETQYF.

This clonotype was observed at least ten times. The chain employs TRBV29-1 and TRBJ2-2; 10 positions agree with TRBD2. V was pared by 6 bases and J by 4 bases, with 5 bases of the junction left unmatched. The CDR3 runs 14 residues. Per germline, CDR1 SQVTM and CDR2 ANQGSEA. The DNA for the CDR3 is TGCAGCGTCATAGCGGGAGGCCTCACCGGGGAGCTGTTTTTT. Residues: CSVIAGGLTGELFF.

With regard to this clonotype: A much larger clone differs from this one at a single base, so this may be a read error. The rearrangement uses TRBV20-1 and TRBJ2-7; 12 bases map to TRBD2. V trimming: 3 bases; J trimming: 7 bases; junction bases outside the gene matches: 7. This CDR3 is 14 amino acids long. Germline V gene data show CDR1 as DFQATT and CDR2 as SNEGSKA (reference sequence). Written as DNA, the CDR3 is TGCAGTGCTAGGGGGACTAGCGGGTCTAAAGAGCAGTACTTC. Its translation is CSARGTSGSKEQYF.

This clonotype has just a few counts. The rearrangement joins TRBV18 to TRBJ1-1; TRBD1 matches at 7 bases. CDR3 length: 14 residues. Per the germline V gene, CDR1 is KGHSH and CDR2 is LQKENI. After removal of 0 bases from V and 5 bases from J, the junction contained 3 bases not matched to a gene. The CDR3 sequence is CASSPPTGQTEAFF. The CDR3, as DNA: TGTGCCAGCTCACCACCGACAGGGCAGACTGAAGCTTTCTTT.

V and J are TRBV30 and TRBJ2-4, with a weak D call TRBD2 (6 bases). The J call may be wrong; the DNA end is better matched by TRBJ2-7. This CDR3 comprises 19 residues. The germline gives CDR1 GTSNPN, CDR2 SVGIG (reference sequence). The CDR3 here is CAWTFSGTHGGLVIHEQYF. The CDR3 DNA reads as TGTGCCTGGACCTTCTCCGGGACCCATGGAGGGTTGGTGATCCACGAGCAGTACTTC.

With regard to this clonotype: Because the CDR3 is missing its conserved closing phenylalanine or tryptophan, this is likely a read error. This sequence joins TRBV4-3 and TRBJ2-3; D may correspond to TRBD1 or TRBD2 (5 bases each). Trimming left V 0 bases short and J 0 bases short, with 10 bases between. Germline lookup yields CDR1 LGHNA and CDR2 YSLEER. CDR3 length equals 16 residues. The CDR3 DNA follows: TGCGCCAGCAGCCAAGATCTTGGGGACAGCACAGATACGCAGTATAAT. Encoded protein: CASSQDLGDSTDTQYN.

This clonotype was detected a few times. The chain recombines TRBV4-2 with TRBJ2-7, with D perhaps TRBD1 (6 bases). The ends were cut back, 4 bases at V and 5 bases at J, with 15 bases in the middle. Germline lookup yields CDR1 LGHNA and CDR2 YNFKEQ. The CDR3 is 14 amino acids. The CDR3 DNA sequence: TGTGCCAGCAGCCCACCACGGGACACCCACGAGCAGTACTTC. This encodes CASSPPRDTHEQYF.

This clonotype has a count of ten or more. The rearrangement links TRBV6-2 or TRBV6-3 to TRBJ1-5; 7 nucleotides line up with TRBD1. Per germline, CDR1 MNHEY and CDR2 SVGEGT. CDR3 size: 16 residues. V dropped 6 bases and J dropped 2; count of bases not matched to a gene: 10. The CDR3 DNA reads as TGTGCCAGCAGCCACCCACTAACAGGGGGCAATCAGCCCCAGCATTTT. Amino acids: CASSHPLTGGNQPQHF.

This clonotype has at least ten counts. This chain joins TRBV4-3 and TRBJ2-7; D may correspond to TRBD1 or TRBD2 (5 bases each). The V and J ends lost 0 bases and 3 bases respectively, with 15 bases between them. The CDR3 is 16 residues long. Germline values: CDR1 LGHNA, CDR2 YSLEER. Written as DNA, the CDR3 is TGCGCCAGCAGCCAAGAGGGGGACCCAACCTTCTACGAGCAGTACTTC. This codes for CASSQEGDPTFYEQYF.

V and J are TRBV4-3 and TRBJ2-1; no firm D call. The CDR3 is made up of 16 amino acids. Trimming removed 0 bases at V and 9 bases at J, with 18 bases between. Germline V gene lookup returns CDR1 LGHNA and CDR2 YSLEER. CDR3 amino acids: CASSQDPAVMNTEQFF. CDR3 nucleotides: TGCGCCAGCAGCCAAGATCCGGCAGTCATGAACACTGAGCAGTTCTTC.

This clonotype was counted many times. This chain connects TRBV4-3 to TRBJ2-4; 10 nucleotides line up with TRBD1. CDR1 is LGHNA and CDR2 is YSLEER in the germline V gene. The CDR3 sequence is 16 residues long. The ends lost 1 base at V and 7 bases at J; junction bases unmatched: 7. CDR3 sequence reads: CASSQAIGDRGNIQYF. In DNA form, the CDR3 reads TGCGCCAGCAGCCAAGCTATAGGGGACAGGGGTAACATTCAGTACTTC.

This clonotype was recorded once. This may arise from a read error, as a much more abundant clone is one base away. CDR3 DNA: TGTGCCTGGAACCTCAGGGGGCTCTACAATGAGCAGTACTTC. It is translated as CAWNLRGLYNEQYF. This sequence joins TRBV30 and TRBJ2-7, with 8 bases fitting TRBD1. The junction had 12 bases not matched to a gene; V was cut back by 4 bases and J by 7 bases. The V gene's germline CDR1 is GTSNPN and CDR2 SVGIG (reference sequence). The CDR3 totals 14 residues.

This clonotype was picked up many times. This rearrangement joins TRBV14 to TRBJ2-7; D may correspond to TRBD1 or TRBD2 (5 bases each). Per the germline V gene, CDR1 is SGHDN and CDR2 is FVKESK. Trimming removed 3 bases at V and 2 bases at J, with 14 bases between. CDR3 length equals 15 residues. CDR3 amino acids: CASSQGTDLTYEQYF. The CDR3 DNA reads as TGTGCCAGCAGCCAGGGGACGGACTTAACCTACGAGCAGTACTTC.

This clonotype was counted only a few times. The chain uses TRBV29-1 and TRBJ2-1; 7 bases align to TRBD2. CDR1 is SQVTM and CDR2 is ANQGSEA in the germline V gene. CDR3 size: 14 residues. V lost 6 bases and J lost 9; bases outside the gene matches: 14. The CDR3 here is CSVDSSGISGEQFF. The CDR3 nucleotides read TGCAGCGTCGACTCGAGCGGGATAAGCGGTGAGCAGTTCTTC.